This T cell receptor beta chain was captured by sequencing in a study of CD8 T cells in Susac syndrome (dated by TCRdb to between 2018 and 2021). Concerning the study at large: Of the Susac syndrome patients who were sequenced, eight were in clinical remission while five or six had clinically active disease. At blood withdrawal, Susac syndrome patients were therapy-naive, treated with corticosteroids (with IVIg additionally given to some), or treated with IVIg alone. Whether CD8+ T cell activation and differentiation in Susac syndrome was antigen driven was tested using repertoire sequencing. CD8+ T cell repertoire clonality was compared between approximately 12 healthy donors, approximately 14 Susac syndrome patients and around 15 multiple sclerosis patients. Results the study describes overall, beyond this receptor: The study acknowledged that relatively few individuals were included in the TCR sequencing and HLA analysis. Susac syndrome CD8+ repertoires showed clonal expansion, highest in CD8+ TEMRA cells and greater in clinically active than remitting patients. Some 17 Susac-specific public clones were identified in the total CD8+ repertoire, and roughly five Susac-specific public clones were identified in the CD8+ TEMRA repertoire.

Peripheral blood CD8+ and CD4+ T cells from healthy donors, Susac syndrome patients and multiple sclerosis patients were profiled by high-throughput TCR beta sequencing. The Susac syndrome patients fulfilled recently defined diagnostic criteria for either definite or probable disease. Bulk CD8+ and CD4+ T cells were purified by magnetic negative isolation, whereas CD8+ TEMRA cells were enriched by FACS. Blood was collected in EDTA tubes and processed within 24 hours, with PBMCs isolated through density gradient centrifugation. PBMCs destined for TCR sequencing were cryopreserved in liquid nitrogen and later thawed in a 37 °C water bath. Purity of sorted or isolated CD4+, CD8+ and CD8+ TEMRA cells was at least 90%. RNA was extracted with the RNeasy kit and about 0.5 to 1 ug was reverse transcribed using random hexamers. TCR beta CDR3 regions were amplified with the immunoSEQ multiplex PCR assay covering 54 Vbeta and 13 Jbeta segments. To correct PCR amplification bias, a synthetic template baseline was used for both primer optimization and computational correction. The original methods were these. Reads were assigned to V, D and J genes according to IMGT and analyzed in immunoSEQ Analyzer, with only productive sequences retained. Clonality was computed as one minus Shannon entropy normalized by log2 of the number of productive unique sequences. For each patient and control, public and private clones were evaluated within the 100 most prevalent clones. Clones were defined as Susac-specific when absent from the healthy and MS cohorts, from approximately 1,100 published viral clones and from other ImmuneACCESS disease sequences. TCRdb's own reprocessing of the public reads used fastp at Q25 and MiXCR and kept productive beta chains. Here each entry gathers all rows of one CDR3 protein and keeps the most common genes and DNA. TCRdb's processing, not the authors' own work, is the source of the V and J calls. The sample yields approximately 25,000 distinct CDR3 sequences; 85% to 95% were counted once. The ten largest clones add up to around 0.62% of the sample.

Concerning this clonotype: The antigen it recognizes is unknown. No qualities accompany the bases; no much larger clone lies one base away.

The junction shows trimming of 0 bases on V and 6 bases on J, plus 11 bases between the germline ends. The CDR3 spans 14 residues, from the cysteine through the phenylalanine. Only the CDR3 portion is preserved as DNA: 42 bases, with reading frame beginning at the first base. Per the germline V gene (reference sequence), LGHDT is the CDR1 and YNNKEL is the CDR2. Sequenced: CD8+ T cells from PBMCs. The chain couples TRBV3-1 to TRBJ1-1; the D gene assignment is ambiguous. The clonotype was recovered from a human donor with Susac syndrome. DNA sequence: TGTGCCAGCAGCCAAGATGTTCGACCGCCTGAAGCTTTCTTT. Its translation reads: CASSQDVRPPEAFF.